This T cell receptor (beta chain) was sequenced during a study of identical twins. TCRdb reprocessed the 5' RACE reads with MiXCR, giving one entry per CDR3 protein. The table records approximately 890,000 distinct CDR3 sequences, around an eighth of them present only once. This clonotype was recorded a few times. Its target is not known. This CDR3 is built from 15 residues. Trimming took 5 bases from V and 6 from J; bases not matched to a gene: 12. Germline V gene sequence: CDR1 DFQATT, CDR2 SNEGSKA (reference sequence). General study findings and limits: In monozygotic twins, models underestimated the sharing of out-of-frame TCR alpha. Cord blood beta clonotypes that were abundant carried fewer insertions, and memory repertoires showed no such trend. Where beta out-of-frame sequences were concerned, excess twin sharing was weaker.

These same records also appear under a second study, on yellow fever vaccine responses in identical twins.

The chain carries TRBV20-1 and TRBJ2-3, with 9 bases fitting TRBD2. Sequenced material: PBMCs. The TCR was taken from a woman younger than 30 in good health. The chain's CDR3 is CSAVNLGLASDTQYF. CDR3 nucleotide sequence: TGCAGTGCTGTAAACCTAGGACTAGCGAGTGATACGCAGTATTTT.